This TCR beta chain was retrieved from a study of response to subunit inactivated influenza vaccine. This clonotype has at least ten counts. Antigen unknown. TCRdb ran MiXCR on the RT-PCR reads and lists one entry per CDR3 protein. The sample includes 500,000 or so distinct CDR3 sequences, around 9.9% of them seen just once. This CDR3 spans 20 amino acids. Germline CDR1 reads SQVTM; CDR2 reads ANQGSEA. Trimming took 4 bases from V and 1 from J; bases not matched to a gene: 19. Study-level findings and limits: Each seasonal influenza vaccination recruits few new T cells, the authors suggested.

The receptor comes from a man aged 50 to 60 who received an inactivated influenza vaccine. The rearrangement joins TRBV29-1 to TRBJ2-1; 10 nucleotides line up with TRBD2. The specimen comprised PBMCs from blood, sampled roughly 48 days after vaccination. This chain's CDR3 is CSVVTRKREGRGGSYNEQFF. In nucleotides, the CDR3 is TGCAGCGTTGTAACCCGTAAGCGGGAGGGCCGGGGAGGATCCTACAATGAGCAGTTCTTC.